This T cell receptor (beta chain) came from a study of cytomegalovirus exposure and HLA in healthy donors (dated by TCRdb to 2017 to 2019). Regarding the research as a whole: In an earlier analysis of roughly 590 of the donors, around 290 Gb of sequence data and 117 million unique TCR beta sequences from 150 million to 200 million T cells were reported. Roughly 300 gigabases of sequencing data and 70 million to 85 million unique TCR sequences were included in an early release covering over 600 HLA-typed donors. Of the 300 to 500 genotyped donors, 65% to 90% were placed in the genetic ancestry cluster associated with self-reported Caucasian donors. The study aimed to test whether cataloging public T cell receptors could reveal signatures of past pathogen exposure. The T cell repertoires of around 730 subjects were profiled by immunosequencing and related to cytomegalovirus serostatus. Along with the approximately 600-subject first cohort, a separate validation cohort of over 90 different subjects was used. To predict cytomegalovirus infection status, the study combined high-throughput TCR immunosequencing, statistical association of individual TCRs with disease status, and machine learning. A later analysis re-analyzed previously published TCR beta repertoires from about 600 donors and added high-resolution HLA genotyping to study TCR occurrence patterns. Rather than using new phenotypic data, the later analysis identified candidate immune exposures from TCR beta sequences and from how often those sequences occurred across donors. An earlier analysis of 587 of the donors applied high-throughput TCR beta sequencing to assess whether each TCR beta V gene segment acted as functional or pseudogenic. Donor age, sex, ethnicity and CMV serostatus were collected together with the repertoire data. Genome-wide SNP genotypes for about 60% of the roughly 700 donors were used in a later genetic analysis, which treated that subset as a discovery cohort. All discovery cohort repertoires had been generated on a single sequencing platform. Class I and class II HLA loci were covered by the typing at four-digit resolution. Typing coverage varied by locus: roughly 629-630 donors for A, B, C, DRB1 and DQB1; roughly 510 for DQA1; approximately 610 for DPA1; approximately 490 for DPB1. Roughly 5 DR-DQ haplotypes were handled as single units for association and clustering because linkage in the cohort was strong. On average, roughly 240,000 unique TCR beta nucleotide sequences were sequenced per donor among a few hundred genotyped donors of the cohort, with around 19% of those sequences being non-productive. Study-wide findings and limitations: In this cohort, only TCR beta chains were sequenced, and detectable features were limited by the absence of alpha or paired-chain data. CMV serostatus was the only immune exposure information available for the cohort. An earlier analysis of several hundred of the donors showed that most TCR beta V segments appeared in productive rearrangements either about 87% or about 30% of the time, which broadly matched IMGT annotations. The classifier was reported to diagnose cytomegalovirus status with high specificity and sensitivity in both the original and validation cohorts. A group of highly shared sequence variants was considered likely to be a technical artifact of the sequencing pipeline. The authors suggested that the approach could potentially be generalized to other disease states and immunological phenotypes. A further reported finding was that TCR beta sequences accurately predicted the HLA-A and HLA-B alleles for most subjects in the first cohort. According to a later analysis, TCR association rates differed among HLA loci, with DRB1 alleles showing the most associated TCRs and HLA-C alleles showing the fewest. HLA typing was unavailable for some donors at each locus, so association tests used only the typed subset. Correlated functional status among segregating V segments might reflect linkage disequilibrium, but an unknown experimental factor could not be ruled out. Because counts were too low, more than 15 rarely observed V segments, including chromosome 9 orphons, were left out of the earlier analysis of roughly 600 of the donors. Roughly uniform sequencing depth across donors was assumed in presence/absence analyses, although this assumption may not hold. When HLA alleles, especially DR and DQ, strongly co-occurred, attributing TCR associations to individual alleles was difficult. Some IMGT-functional V segments, including TRBV6-2 and TRBV6-3, could not be distinguished by the 87-base-pair reads and were therefore excluded. In a later genetic analysis, a missense DCLRE1C variant was associated with V-gene and J-gene trimming of TCR beta chains, and the association was replicated in an independent cohort. A total of 150 or so TCR beta chains were listed by the study as associated with cytomegalovirus. A later analysis found that HLA-associated TCR beta chains were more clonally expanded and had lower generation probabilities than equally common non-associated chains. Most CMV-associated TCR beta chains appeared to be HLA-restricted in a later analysis, and the HLA associations seemed to be driven largely by CMV exposure. In a later analysis, several top co-occurrence clusters were reported to appear linked to parvovirus B19, influenza, CMV and Epstein-Barr virus. A later analysis associated about 16,000 TCR beta sequences with specific HLA alleles at a false discovery rate of 0.05. According to a later genetic analysis, donors in an Asian-associated ancestry cluster had fewer N-insertions in productive TCRs than the approximately 630-donor mean. Most TCR sequences were observed very rarely across donors, whereas some public TCRs were present in many individuals. A few of the identified cytomegalovirus-associated TCR beta chains were confirmed in vitro to be specific for cytomegalovirus antigens.

The library was made by the immunoSEQ multiplex PCR assay. A mixture of 60 forward primers for TCR Vbeta segments and 13 reverse primers for TCR Jbeta segments was used in the multiplex PCR. The CDR3 region of rearranged TCR beta genes was amplified from genomic DNA with a multiplex PCR assay. On the Illumina HiSeq System, the amplified TCR beta libraries were sequenced as 87-base-pair reads. The authors' pipeline ran thus. In a later analysis, some 80 million unique TCR beta chains were counted across the roughly 670 repertoires, and roughly 11 million of these chains were shared by at least two donors. To remove PCR and sequencing errors, raw reads were error-corrected and collapsed into unique sequences using a nearest-neighbor algorithm that merged closely related sequences. V, D and J gene segments were assigned by aligning CDR3 sequences to IMGT reference sequences. Each retained sequence needed at least a six-nucleotide match to both a V gene segment and a J gene segment. Rearrangements were classified as productive when the CDR3 lacked stop codons and remained in frame with V and J, and all other rearrangements were classified as non-productive. CDR3 was defined by IMGT convention, running from the second conserved V-encoded cysteine to the conserved J-encoded phenylalanine. Sequences without an unambiguous match to a single V gene segment were excluded from the earlier analysis of about 640 of the donors. In an earlier analysis of almost 600 of the donors, a V segment was called functional when productive rearrangements were above 56.7%, and segregating when the standard deviation between donors exceeded 5%. To diagnose cytomegalovirus status from the catalog of TCR beta chain sequences, a statistical classification framework was built. In a later analysis, V and J genes were assigned by comparing TCR nucleotide sequences against IMGT/GENE-DB human TR gene sequences. Using the TCRdist pipeline, a later analysis assigned CDR3 sequences along with most-parsimonious VDJ recombination scenarios. In a later analysis, each TCR beta chain was defined by its CDR3 amino acid sequence together with its V-gene family, and reads without a unique V-gene family were excluded. As a way to deal with suspected cross-contamination and a sequencing artifact, a later analysis dropped nearly 600 nucleotide sequences that were highly shared and had low generation probability. In a later analysis, a clonal expansion index for each public chain was calculated from normalized within-repertoire ranks of inferred template counts. A later analysis computed generation probabilities with a VDJ recombination model fitted to out-of-frame rearrangements, and checked the results against IGoR. In a later analysis, TCR-TCR, TCR-HLA and TCR-CMV co-occurrence was scored with hypergeometric tests, and a repertoire-size bias correction was applied to TCR pairs. To estimate false discovery rates, a later analysis permuted the HLA or CMV assignments 20 times. In a later analysis, co-occurring TCRs were grouped using DBSCAN, with TCRdist sequence similarity added in when clustering inside HLA-allele-positive subsets. For co-occurrence clustering, repertoires with fewer than 30,000 or more than 120,000 public chains were excluded, along with a handful of repertoires with anomalous nucleotide sharing. As stored in TCRdb, this immuneACCESS dataset retains in-frame rearrangements with V and J assigned. A fraction of the clones does not appear; measured against another copy, unresolved V genes explain less than half of the discrepancy, and the remainder lacks a known reason. V and J calls plus clone size are reproduced from that table; the DNA served to infer D and trimming. For this sample there are about 100,000 clones; around 69% appear just once. Around 2.1% of the sample goes to the ten largest clones.

The cohort comprised under 700 healthy bone marrow donors. At the time of sampling, every cohort member was nominally healthy, though immune exposures that went unrecorded were likely present. The donor was CMV seronegative and was included in the group of a few hundred seronegative cohort members. A peripheral blood sample was provided by each donor, and peripheral blood mononuclear cells were used for TCR beta sequencing. Genomic DNA extraction from the blood cell samples was performed with the Qiagen DNeasy Blood Extraction Kit. As concerns this clone: Its recognized antigen is unknown. The record has no base qualities; no much larger clone is one base away.

Trimming takes 2 bases from V and 6 bases from J, and the germline ends sit 16 bases apart. The CDR3 covers 15 residues, taking in both the cysteine and the phenylalanine. Only the CDR3 region is kept as DNA, spanning 45 bases read in frame from base 1. Sequences MNHEY (CDR1) and SMNVEV (CDR2) are obtained from the germline V gene (reference sequence). The sample comprised PBMCs. This sequence uses TRBV27 and TRBJ1-1; the D gene identity is not certain. The sequence was collected from a man between 18 and 29 years old in good health and CMV-seronegative. The bases are TGTGCCAGCAGTTTACGGTTGCGGCCGAGCGCTGAAGCTTTCTTT. The encoded protein is CASSLRLRPSAEAFF.